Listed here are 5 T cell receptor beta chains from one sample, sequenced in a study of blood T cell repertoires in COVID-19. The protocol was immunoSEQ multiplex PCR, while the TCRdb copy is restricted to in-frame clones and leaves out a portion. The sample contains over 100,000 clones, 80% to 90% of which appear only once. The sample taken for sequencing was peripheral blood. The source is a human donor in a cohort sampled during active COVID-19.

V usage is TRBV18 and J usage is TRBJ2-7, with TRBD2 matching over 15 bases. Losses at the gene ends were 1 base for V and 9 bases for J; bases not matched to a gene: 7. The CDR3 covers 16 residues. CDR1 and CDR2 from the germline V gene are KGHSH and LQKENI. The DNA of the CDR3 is TGTGCCAGCTCACCACAGGGACTAGCGGGGGGCCTGGTGCAGTACTTC. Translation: CASSPQGLAGGLVQYF. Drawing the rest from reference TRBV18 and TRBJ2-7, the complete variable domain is NAGVMQNPRHLVRRRGQEARLRCSPMKGHSHVYWYRQLPEEGLKFMVYLQKENIIDESGMPKERFSAEFPKEGPSILRIQQVVRGDSAAYFCASSPQGLAGGLVQYFGPGTRLTVT.

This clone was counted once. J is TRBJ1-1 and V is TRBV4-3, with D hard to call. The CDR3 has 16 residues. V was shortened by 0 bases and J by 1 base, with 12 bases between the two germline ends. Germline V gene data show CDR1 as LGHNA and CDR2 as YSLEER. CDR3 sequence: CASSQELGRKNTEAFF. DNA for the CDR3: TGCGCCAGCAGCCAAGAGCTTGGCAGGAAGAACACTGAAGCTTTCTTT.

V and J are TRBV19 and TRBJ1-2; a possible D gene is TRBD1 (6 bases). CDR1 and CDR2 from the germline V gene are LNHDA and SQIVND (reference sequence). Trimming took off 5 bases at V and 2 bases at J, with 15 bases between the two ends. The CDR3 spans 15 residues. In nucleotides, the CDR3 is TGTGCCAGTAGTCCCGGACAGTATCCGAACTATGGCTACACCTTC. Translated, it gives CASSPGQYPNYGYTF.

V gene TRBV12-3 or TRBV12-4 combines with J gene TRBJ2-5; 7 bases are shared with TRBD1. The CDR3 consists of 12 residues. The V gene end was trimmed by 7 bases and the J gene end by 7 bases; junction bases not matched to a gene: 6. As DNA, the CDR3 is TGTGCCAGCACAACAGGGGACGGGACCCAGTACTTC. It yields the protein CASTTGDGTQYF.

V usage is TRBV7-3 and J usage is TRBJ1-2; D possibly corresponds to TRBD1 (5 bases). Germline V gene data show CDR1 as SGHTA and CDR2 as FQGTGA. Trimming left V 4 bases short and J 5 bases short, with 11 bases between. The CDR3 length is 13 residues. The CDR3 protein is CASSSGSGYGYTF. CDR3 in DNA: TGTGCCAGCAGCTCTGGTTCAGGGTATGGCTACACCTTC. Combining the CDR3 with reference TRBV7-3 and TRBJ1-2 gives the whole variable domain GAGVSQTPSNKVTEKGKYVELRCDPISGHTALYWYRQSLGQGPEFLIYFQGTGAADDSGLPNDRFFAVRPEGSVSTLKIQRTERGDSAVYLCASSSGSGYGYTFGSGTRLTVV.